Below, 8 T cell receptor beta chains from the same sample are listed, as sequenced in a study of T cells in Graves' hyperthyroidism and ophthalmopathy. Amplification yielded TCR beta CDR3 regions, with RNA transcripts as the source. The study used the HTBI primer set for a first-round RT-PCR of the TCR CDR3. TCRdb re-called the multiplex PCR reads through MiXCR, storing one row per CDR3 protein. The sample has 250,000 to 300,000 distinct CDR3 sequences, more than 10% seen once. Sequencing input: blood. Source of these receptors: a woman aged 25 to 39 with Graves' hyperthyroidism that later progressed to Graves' ophthalmopathy.

In this sample, this clonotype turned up a few times. The chain has TRBV4-2 and TRBJ2-3; 7 bases line up with TRBD2. This CDR3 is 19 amino acids long. V gave up 5 bases and J gave up 0 bases; unmatched junction bases: 17. Germline V lookup: CDR1 LGHNA, CDR2 YNFKEQ. The CDR3 loop reads CASSSPVGRQTPSTDTQYF. DNA for the CDR3: TGTGCCAGCAGCTCACCGGTCGGGAGGCAAACTCCTAGCACAGATACGCAGTATTTT.

The chain links TRBV28 to TRBJ2-1; perhaps TRBD2 as D (5 bases). V lost 6 bases, J lost 0 bases, and 15 bases lay in between. Germline V gene sequence: CDR1 MDHEN, CDR2 SYDVKM. This CDR3 contains 16 residues. The CDR3: CASSPQLGSSYNEQFF. CDR3 sequence (DNA): TGTGCCAGCAGCCCACAACTAGGAAGCTCCTACAATGAGCAGTTCTTC.

This clonotype was observed a handful of times. The CDR3 spells CASSVESGTRSSGYTF. In DNA form, the CDR3 reads TGTGCCAGCAGCGTAGAAAGTGGGACTCGTTCCTCTGGCTACACCTTC. This chain uses TRBV9 with TRBJ1-2, with a tentative D call TRBD1 (5 bases). The CDR3 has 16 residues. Germline loops: CDR1 SGDLS, CDR2 YYNGEE. V lost 0 bases, J lost 7 bases, and 19 bases lay in between. The full variable domain, with the rest looked up from reference TRBV9 and TRBJ1-2, is DSGVTQTPKHLITATGQRVTLRCSPRSGDLSVYWYQQSLDQGLQFLIQYYNGEERAKGNILERFSAQQFPDLHSELNLSSLELGDSALYFCASSVESGTRSSGYTFGSGTRLTVV.

This clonotype has a count of ten or more. V gene TRBV7-2 combines with J gene TRBJ1-1, with D tentatively TRBD1 (5 bases). V was pared by 2 bases and J by 8 bases, with 12 bases between. CDR1 and CDR2 from the germline V gene are SGHTA and FQGNSA. The CDR3 sequence is 13 residues long. The CDR3 loop reads CASSLRGSKEAFF. The CDR3 DNA reads as TGTGCCAGCAGCTTACGGGGCTCGAAGGAAGCTTTCTTT.

This clonotype was counted a few times. This could be a read error, since a much larger clone is one nucleotide away. This chain links TRBV7-9 with TRBJ2-7; D possibly uses TRBD1 or TRBD2 (5 bases each). Trimming took 8 bases from V and 3 from J, leaving 17 bases between them. The CDR3 totals 14 residues. Germline CDR1 and CDR2: SEHNR and FQNEAQ (reference sequence). DNA of the CDR3: TGTGCCAGCGGCTCCGGACGGGGCGACTACGAGCAGTACTTC. Translating it yields CASGSGRGDYEQYF.

There are many counts of this clonotype. V gene TRBV5-1 combines with J gene TRBJ2-3; no definite D call. Deletions cut 4 bases from V and 2 bases from J, with 2 bases between. CDR1 and CDR2 (germline): SGHRS, YFSETQ. The CDR3 loop spans 11 amino acids. The CDR3: CASSITDTQYF. In DNA, the CDR3 is TGCGCCAGCAGCATCACAGATACGCAGTATTTT.

This clonotype was counted many times. V usage is TRBV27 and J usage is TRBJ2-7; D is possibly TRBD1 (6 bases). CDR1 is MNHEY and CDR2 is SMNVEV in the germline V gene (reference sequence). This CDR3 spans 13 amino acids. Between the trimmed V and J ends, which lost 6 bases and 4 bases, there was a span of 13 bases. The CDR3: CASSRDIAYEQYF. In DNA form, the CDR3 reads TGTGCCAGCAGCCGGGACATCGCGTACGAGCAGTACTTC.

This rearrangement joins TRBV4-3 to TRBJ1-1; D gene ambiguous. The germline CDR1 and CDR2 sequences are LGHNA and YSLEER. Trimming removed 0 bases from V and 7 bases from J, with 21 bases in between. This CDR3 has 17 residues. Here the CDR3 reads CASSQDPRNDLKGEAFF. Written as DNA, the CDR3 is TGCGCCAGCAGCCAAGATCCCCGAAATGACTTAAAGGGTGAAGCTTTCTTT.